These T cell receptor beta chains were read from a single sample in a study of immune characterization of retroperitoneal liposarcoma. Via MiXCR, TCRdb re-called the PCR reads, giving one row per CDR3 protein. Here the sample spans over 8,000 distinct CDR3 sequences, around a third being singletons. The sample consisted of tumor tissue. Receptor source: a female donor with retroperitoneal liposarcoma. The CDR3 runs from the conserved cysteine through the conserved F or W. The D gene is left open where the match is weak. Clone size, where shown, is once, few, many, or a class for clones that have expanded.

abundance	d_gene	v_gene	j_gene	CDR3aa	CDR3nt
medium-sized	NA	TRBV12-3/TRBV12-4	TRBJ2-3	CASSPRVGGTDTQYF	TGTGCCAGCAGCCCAAGGGTGGGAGGCACAGATACGCAGTATTTT
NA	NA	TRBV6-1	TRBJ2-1	CASSSTGYNEQFF	TGTGCCAGCAGCTCTACGGGGTACAATGAGCAGTTCTTC
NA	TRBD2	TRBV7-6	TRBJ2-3	CASSLALTSGRTDTQYF	TGTGCCAGCAGCTTAGCGTTAACTAGCGGCCGCACAGATACGCAGTATTTT
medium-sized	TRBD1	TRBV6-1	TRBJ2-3	CASSDRTGVTDTQYF	TGTGCCAGCAGTGATAGGACAGGGGTCACAGATACGCAGTATTTT
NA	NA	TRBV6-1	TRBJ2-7	CASSERRGPFSYEQYF	TGTGCCAGCAGTGAAAGGAGGGGCCCTTTCTCCTACGAGCAGTACTTC
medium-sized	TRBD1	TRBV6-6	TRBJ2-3	CASSYYRGFNSRFTDTQYF	TGTGCCAGCAGTTACTACAGGGGGTTTAATTCTCGTTTCACAGATACGCAGTATTTT
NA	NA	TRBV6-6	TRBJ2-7	CASSYSLDGDLYEQYF	TGTGCCAGCAGTTACTCTTTAGACGGAGACCTCTACGAGCAGTACTTC
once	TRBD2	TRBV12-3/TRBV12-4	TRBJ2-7	CASSQPTSGENYEQYF	TGTGCCAGCAGCCAACCTACTAGCGGCGAGAACTACGAGCAGTACTTC
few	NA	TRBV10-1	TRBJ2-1	CASSASEGPYNEQFF	TGCGCCAGCAGTGCCTCAGAGGGCCCCTACAATGAGCAGTTCTTC
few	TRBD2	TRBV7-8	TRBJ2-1	CASSLGLAGGGEQFF	TGTGCCAGCAGCTTAGGACTAGCGGGAGGCGGAGAGCAGTTCTTC
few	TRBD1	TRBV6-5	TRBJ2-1	CASSYSTPGQGGEQFF	TGTGCCAGCAGTTACTCTACTCCGGGACAGGGGGGTGAGCAGTTCTTC
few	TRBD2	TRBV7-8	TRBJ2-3	CASRIAGGPDTQYF	TGTGCCAGCAGAATAGCGGGAGGGCCAGATACGCAGTATTTT
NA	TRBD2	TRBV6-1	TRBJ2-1	CASRQIAGEIQETQFF	TGTGCCAGCAGACAAATAGCGGGAGAGATCCAAGAGACCCAGTTCTTC
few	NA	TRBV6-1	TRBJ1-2	CASSEAGPLSNYGYTF	TGTGCCAGCAGTGAAGCGGGTCCCCTTTCTAACTATGGCTACACCTTC
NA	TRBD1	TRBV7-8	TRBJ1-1	CASSSQTTGAATEAFF	TGTGCCAGCAGCTCCCAAACGACAGGGGCTGCCACTGAAGCTTTCTTT
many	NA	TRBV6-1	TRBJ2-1	CASNAEGFQFF	TGTGCCAGCAACGCCGAGGGGTTTCAGTTCTTC
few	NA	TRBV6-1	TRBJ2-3	CASSRDPTGGYTDTQYF	TGTGCCAGCAGTAGAGACCCCACGGGCGGATACACAGATACGCAGTATTTT
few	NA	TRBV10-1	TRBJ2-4	CASPVDGRTKNIQYF	TGCGCCAGCCCCGTTGATGGGAGGACCAAAAACATTCAGTACTTC
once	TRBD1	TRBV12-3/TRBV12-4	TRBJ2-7	CASSQGDEQYF	TGTGCCAGCAGTCAGGGGGACGAGCAGTACTTC
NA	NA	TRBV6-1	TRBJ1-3	CASSPGDTSGNTIYF	TGTGCCAGCAGCCCCGGGGACACCTCTGGAAACACCATATATTTT
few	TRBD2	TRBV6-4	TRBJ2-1	CASSGTSGRLIRDEQFF	TGTGCCAGCAGTGGGACTAGCGGGAGACTTATTAGGGATGAGCAGTTCTTC
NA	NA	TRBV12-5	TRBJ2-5	CASGFGGNRETQYF	TGTGCTAGTGGTTTCGGGGGCAATCGGGAGACCCAGTACTTC
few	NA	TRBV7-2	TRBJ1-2	CASSLQQIDGYTF	TGTGCCAGCAGCTTACAACAGATCGATGGCTACACCTTC